Presented here are 18 T cell receptor beta chains from one specimen sequenced in a study of blood T cells in healthy people across ages (dated by TCRdb to the mid-2010s). Receptors were amplified or captured by 5' RACE. Data came from an Illumina HiSeq 2500. A second 7 to 11 cycle PCR used a sample-barcoded 5' primer and a J-beta primer mix. TCRdb's own reprocessing of the public reads used fastp at Q25 and MiXCR and kept productive beta chains. CDR3 protein duplicates are merged, each entry listing the most common genes and DNA. The sample table contains around 970,000 distinct CDR3 sequences; only one count was recorded for roughly 50% of them. Jointly, the top ten make up over 20% of the sample. Sequencing used blood. These receptor sequences come from an older woman in good health.

J is TRBJ2-3 and V is TRBV7-2; D is perhaps TRBD2 (7 bases). Germline V lookup: CDR1 SGHTA, CDR2 FQGNSA. The CDR3 sequence is 14 residues long. The V and J ends lost 6 bases and 6 bases respectively, with 16 bases between them. CDR3 DNA: TGTGCCAGCAGAGGGGGGCGGGGGCCCGATACGCAGTATTTT. Its translation: CASRGGRGPDTQYF.

This rearrangement joins TRBV3-1 to TRBJ1-2; 10 positions agree with TRBD1. V lost 2 bases to trimming and J lost 7 bases; unmatched junction nucleotides: 7. The V gene's germline CDR1 is LGHDT and CDR2 YNNKEL (reference sequence). This CDR3 spans 15 amino acids. CDR3 sequence (DNA): TGTGCCAGCAGCCAACAAGAGACAGGGGGCTTTGGCTACACCTTC. Translated, it gives CASSQQETGGFGYTF.

The table lists this clonotype with a few counts. This rearrangement joins TRBV12-3 or TRBV12-4 to TRBJ2-3, with 7 bases that match TRBD2. Trimming took 3 bases from V and 4 from J; bases not matched to a gene: 13. The CDR3 consists of 17 residues. The CDR3 spells CASSFRGTGGSPDTQYF. The CDR3 nucleotides are TGTGCCAGCAGTTTTCGTGGAACGGGAGGTTCCCCAGATACGCAGTATTTT.

V and J are TRBV29-1 and TRBJ2-1; D may be TRBD2 (5 bases). The CDR3 spans 11 residues. In germline, CDR1 is SQVTM, CDR2 ANQGSEA. The V and J ends lost 7 bases and 10 bases respectively, with 14 bases between them. CDR3 sequence reads: CSAALGREQFF. Here the CDR3 DNA reads TGCAGCGCCGCACTAGGAAGAGAGCAGTTCTTC.

This chain uses TRBV6-1 with TRBJ2-7; 11 nucleotides agree with TRBD2. With V trimmed by 7 bases and J by 2 bases, 4 bases remained unmatched. The CDR3 runs 14 residues. CDR1 MNHNS and CDR2 SASEGT come from the germline V gene. CDR3 sequence (DNA): TGTGCCAGCAAACTAGCGGGAGTCACCTACGAGCAGTACTTC. It yields the protein CASKLAGVTYEQYF.

The V call is TRBV28, the J call TRBJ2-7; D gene ambiguous. The CDR3 consists of 13 residues. V was pared by 5 bases and J by 7 bases, with 15 bases between. Per the germline V gene, CDR1 is MDHEN and CDR2 is SYDVKM. DNA for the CDR3: TGTGCCAGCAGTCCCCCAGGTACGGAAGAGCAGTACTTC. It encodes CASSPPGTEEQYF. The variable domain in full, with the rest retrieved from reference TRBV28 and TRBJ2-7, is DVKVTQSSRYLVKRTGEKVFLECVQDMDHENMFWYRQDPGLGLRLIYFSYDVKMKEKGDIPEGYSVSREKKERFSLILESASTNQTSMYLCASSPPGTEEQYFGPGTRLTVT.

The chain employs TRBV29-1 and TRBJ2-2; D is unresolved. The CDR3 is made up of 13 amino acids. Germline V lookup: CDR1 SQVTM, CDR2 ANQGSEA. The V gene lost 4 bases and the J gene lost 0 bases, with 6 bases spanning the gap. CDR3 sequence (DNA): TGCAGCGTTGTCTATACGAACACCGGGGAGCTGTTTTTT. Its protein is CSVVYTNTGELFF.

As to this clonotype: A clone one base away is much larger, so this may be a read error. The rearrangement links TRBV5-1 to TRBJ2-5; D is unresolved. Trimming took 4 bases from V and 3 from J, leaving 13 bases between them. The CDR3 loop spans 14 amino acids. Germline CDR1 and CDR2: SGHRS and YFSETQ. CDR3 sequence (DNA): TGCGCCAGCAGCCCTATTCAGGATAAAGAGACCCAGTACTTC. As protein: CASSPIQDKETQYF.

The chain carries TRBV12-3 or TRBV12-4 and TRBJ1-2; D remains unclear. Between the trimmed V and J ends, which lost 4 bases and 1 base, there was a span of 7 bases. This CDR3 contains 13 residues. CDR3 in amino acids: CASSYGNNYGYTF. The CDR3 DNA sequence: TGTGCCAGCAGTTACGGGAATAACTATGGCTACACCTTC.

The V call is TRBV4-1, the J call TRBJ2-7; TRBD1 is a possible D gene (7 bases). The CDR3 totals 15 residues. Trimming shortened V by 4 bases and J by 1 base, and 14 bases separated the two germline ends. The V gene's germline CDR1 is MGHRA and CDR2 YSYEKL. The CDR3 bases are TGCGCCAGCAGCCGGATCAGGGGGAGGTCCTACGAGCAGTACTTC. This translates into CASSRIRGRSYEQYF.

J is TRBJ2-7 and V is TRBV5-6; 8 bases match TRBD2. There are 14 residues in the CDR3. V trimming: 5 bases; J trimming: 3 bases; junction bases outside the gene matches: 7. Germline loops: CDR1 SGHDT, CDR2 YYEEEE. The CDR3 loop reads CASRLAGSDYEQYF. The CDR3 coding sequence is TGTGCCAGCAGGTTAGCGGGGTCGGACTACGAGCAGTACTTC.

This clonotype has only one observation. A read error may account for a junction end that differs from germline. J is TRBJ1-2 and V is TRBV12-3 or TRBV12-4; D may be TRBD1 (5 bases). This CDR3 has 13 residues. CDR3 in amino acids: CASDTRDNYGCTF. In DNA, the CDR3 is TGTGCCAGCGACACCAGGGATAACTATGGCTGCACCTTC.

This chain links TRBV27 with TRBJ2-3; 10 bases align to TRBD2. The V gene's germline CDR1 is MNHEY and CDR2 SMNVEV (reference sequence). Trimming at V came to 3 bases and at J to 1 base, leaving 4 bases not matched to a gene. CDR3 length: 16 amino acids. This chain's CDR3 is CASSFPGTSGTDTQYF. In DNA, the CDR3 is TGTGCCAGCAGTTTTCCGGGGACTAGCGGCACAGATACGCAGTATTTT.

This clonotype was counted a few times. The chain employs TRBV20-1 and TRBJ2-7; 10 positions agree with TRBD2. The junction had 7 bases not matched to a gene; V was cut back by 5 bases and J by 3 bases. The CDR3 is 14 amino acids. Germline V gives CDR1 DFQATT, CDR2 SNEGSKA (reference sequence). This chain's CDR3 is CSAPGLAGVYEQYF. The CDR3 DNA is TGCAGTGCTCCAGGGCTAGCGGGAGTCTACGAGCAGTACTTC.

This sequence joins TRBV4-3 and TRBJ1-2; D may be TRBD1 (6 bases). CDR1 is LGHNA and CDR2 is YSLEER in the germline V gene. There are 14 residues in the CDR3. Trimming removed 3 bases from V and 6 bases from J, with 14 bases in between. The CDR3 here is CASSHTGYPHGYTF. The DNA for the CDR3 is TGCGCCAGCAGCCATACAGGGTACCCCCATGGCTACACCTTC.

CDR3 sequence (DNA): TGTGCCAGCTCACCAAACCCAGACTACAATGAGCAGTTCTTC. As protein: CASSPNPDYNEQFF. This chain joins TRBV18 and TRBJ2-1; D is unresolved. The CDR3 length is 14 residues. Germline V CDR1 and CDR2: KGHSH, LQKENI. V shed 2 bases and J shed 3 bases, with 8 bases lying between them.

This chain joins TRBV4-1 and TRBJ2-2; no clear D. The germline CDR1 and CDR2 sequences are MGHRA and YSYEKL. Trimming cost V 4 bases and J 3 bases, with 9 bases left between them. The CDR3 is 14 amino acids. Written as DNA, the CDR3 is TGCGCCAGCAGCCCCCCGTTGGACACCGGGGAGCTGTTTTTT. Protein sequence: CASSPPLDTGELFF.

The CDR3 loop reads CATSPLGVVVQPQHF. The CDR3 nucleotides are TGTGCCACCAGCCCTCTGGGTGTGGTGGTCCAGCCCCAGCATTTT. This sequence joins TRBV15 and TRBJ1-5; no clear D gene. The V end was cut by 5 bases, the J end by 7 bases, with 18 bases between. Germline V lookup: CDR1 LNHNV, CDR2 YYDKDF (reference sequence). The CDR3 has 15 amino acids.